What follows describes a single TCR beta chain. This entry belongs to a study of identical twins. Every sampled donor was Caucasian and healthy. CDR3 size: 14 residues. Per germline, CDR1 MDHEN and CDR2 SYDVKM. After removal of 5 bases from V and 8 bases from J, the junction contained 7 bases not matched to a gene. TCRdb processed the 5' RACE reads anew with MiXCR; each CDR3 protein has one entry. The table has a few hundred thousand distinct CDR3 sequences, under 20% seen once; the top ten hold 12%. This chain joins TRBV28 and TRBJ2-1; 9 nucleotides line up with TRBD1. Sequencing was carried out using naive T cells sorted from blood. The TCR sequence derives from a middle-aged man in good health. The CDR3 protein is CASSPPRTGDEQFF. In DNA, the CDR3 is TGTGCCAGCAGTCCTCCGCGGACAGGGGATGAGCAGTTCTTC.